This TCR beta chain comes out of a study of shared clonotypes between healthy human individuals. Around 97 million PBMCs supplied genomic DNA for unsorted samples. Study-level results: Limitation of the genetic and exposure-history diversity represented came from the few donors.

As for this clone: Antigen specificity is unknown.

Between the trimmed V and J ends, which lost 6 bases and 0 bases, there was a span of 11 bases. The CDR3 sequence is 14 residues long. Germline V gene lookup returns CDR1 MDHEN and CDR2 SYDVKM. The method was immunoSEQ multiplex PCR; TCRdb's version includes in-frame clones alone and lacks a portion of them. The sample includes approximately 480,000 clones, roughly 85% of them seen just once. V and J are TRBV28 and TRBJ1-1; D is uncertain. What was sequenced was PBMCs. This clonotype was obtained from a woman in her thirties or forties in good health. Some clones in this sample may be carry-over from other donors' samples. This chain's CDR3 is CASSSGRMNTEAFF. For the CDR3, the DNA is TGTGCCAGCAGCTCCGGACGGATGAACACTGAAGCTTTCTTT.